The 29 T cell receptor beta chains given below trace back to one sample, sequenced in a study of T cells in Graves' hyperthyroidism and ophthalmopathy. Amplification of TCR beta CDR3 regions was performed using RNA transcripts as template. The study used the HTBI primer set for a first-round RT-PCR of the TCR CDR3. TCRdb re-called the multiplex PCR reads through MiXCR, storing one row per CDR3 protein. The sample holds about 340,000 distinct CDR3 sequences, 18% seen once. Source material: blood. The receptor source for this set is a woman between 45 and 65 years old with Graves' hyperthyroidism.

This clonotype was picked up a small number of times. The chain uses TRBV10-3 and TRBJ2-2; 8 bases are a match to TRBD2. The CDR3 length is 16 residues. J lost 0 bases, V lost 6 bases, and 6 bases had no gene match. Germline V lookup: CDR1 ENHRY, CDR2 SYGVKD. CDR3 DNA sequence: TGTGCCATCAGCCGCGGGGGGACGGCGAACACCGGGGAGCTGTTTTTT. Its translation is CAISRGGTANTGELFF.

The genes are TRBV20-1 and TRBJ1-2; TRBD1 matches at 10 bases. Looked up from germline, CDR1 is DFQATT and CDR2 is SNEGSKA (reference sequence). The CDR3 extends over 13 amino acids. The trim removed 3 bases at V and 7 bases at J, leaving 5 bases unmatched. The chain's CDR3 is CSARGTGETGYTF. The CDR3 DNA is TGCAGTGCTAGGGGGACAGGGGAGACTGGCTACACCTTC.

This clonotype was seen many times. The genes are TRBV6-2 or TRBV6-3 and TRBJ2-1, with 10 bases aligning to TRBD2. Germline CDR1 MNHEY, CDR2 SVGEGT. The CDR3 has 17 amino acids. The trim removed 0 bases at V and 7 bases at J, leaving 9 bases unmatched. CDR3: CASSYSMASGGSNEQFF. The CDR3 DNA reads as TGTGCCAGCAGTTACTCGATGGCTAGCGGGGGCTCAAATGAGCAGTTCTTC.

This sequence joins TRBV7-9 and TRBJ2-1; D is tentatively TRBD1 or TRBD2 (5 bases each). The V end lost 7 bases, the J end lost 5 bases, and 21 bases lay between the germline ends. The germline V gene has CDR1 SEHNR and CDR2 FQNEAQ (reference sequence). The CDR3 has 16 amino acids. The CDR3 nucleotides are TGTGCCAGCATCATATCCGGGACCCTAGGCGACAATGAGCAGTTCTTC. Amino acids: CASIISGTLGDNEQFF.

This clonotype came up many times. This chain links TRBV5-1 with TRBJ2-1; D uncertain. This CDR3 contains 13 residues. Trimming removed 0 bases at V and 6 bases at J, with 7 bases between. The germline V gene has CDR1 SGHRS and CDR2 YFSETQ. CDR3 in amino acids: CASSLELSNEQFF. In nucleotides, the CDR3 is TGCGCCAGCAGCTTGGAGCTCAGCAATGAGCAGTTCTTC.

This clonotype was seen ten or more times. Here the CDR3 reads CASSRDSSDNQPQHF. The CDR3 DNA is TGTGCCAGCAGTAGGGACAGCAGCGACAATCAGCCCCAGCATTTT. The chain employs TRBV3-1 and TRBJ1-5; 7 nucleotides align to TRBD1. The length of the CDR3 is 15 residues. With V trimmed by 6 bases and J by 3 bases, 8 bases remained unmatched. The germline V gene has CDR1 LGHDT and CDR2 YNNKEL (reference sequence).

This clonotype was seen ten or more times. CDR3 loop: CASSWDQDQPQHF. CDR3 in DNA: TGTGCCAGCAGTTGGGACCAGGATCAGCCCCAGCATTTT. The chain carries TRBV2 and TRBJ1-5; a possible D gene is TRBD1 (5 bases). V lost 5 bases and J lost 5, with 10 bases in between. CDR3 length equals 13 residues. Germline V lookup: CDR1 SNHLY, CDR2 FYNNEI. The full variable domain, in which reference TRBV2 and TRBJ1-5 provide the parts outside the CDR3, is EPEVTQTPSHQVTQMGQEVILRCVPISNHLYFYWYRQILGQKVEFLVSFYNNEISEKSEIFDDQFSVERPDGSNFTLKIRSTKLEDSAMYFCASSWDQDQPQHFGDGTRLSIL.

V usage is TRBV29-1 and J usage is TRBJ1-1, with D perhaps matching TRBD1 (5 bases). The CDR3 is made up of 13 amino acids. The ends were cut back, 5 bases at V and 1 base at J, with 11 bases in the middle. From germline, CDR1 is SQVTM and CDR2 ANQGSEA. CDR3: CSVRVGTNTEAFF. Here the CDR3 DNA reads TGCAGCGTTCGAGTGGGGACGAACACTGAAGCTTTCTTT.

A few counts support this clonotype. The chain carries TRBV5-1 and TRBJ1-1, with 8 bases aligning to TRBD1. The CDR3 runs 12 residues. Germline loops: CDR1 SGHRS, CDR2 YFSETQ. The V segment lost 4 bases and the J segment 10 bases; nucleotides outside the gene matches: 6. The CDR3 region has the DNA TGCGCCAGCAGCCAGGGGGCGGAGGGAGCTTTCTTT. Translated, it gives CASSQGAEGAFF.

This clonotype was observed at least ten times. The CDR3 here is CASSRHGRTAFNSPLHF. The CDR3, as DNA: TGTGCCAGCAGCCGCCACGGTCGGACAGCTTTTAATTCACCCCTCCACTTT. The chain links TRBV14 to TRBJ1-6; the D gene is possibly TRBD1 (6 bases). The CDR3 sequence is 17 residues long. Germline V lookup: CDR1 SGHDN, CDR2 FVKESK. V was cut by 4 bases and J by 6 bases, with 19 bases left in between.

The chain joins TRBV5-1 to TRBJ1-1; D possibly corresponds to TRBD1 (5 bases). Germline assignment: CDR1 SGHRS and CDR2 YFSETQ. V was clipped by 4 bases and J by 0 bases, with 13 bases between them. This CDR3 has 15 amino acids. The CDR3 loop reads CASSGTVSMNTEAFF. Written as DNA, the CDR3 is TGCGCCAGCAGCGGGACGGTTAGTATGAACACTGAAGCTTTCTTT.

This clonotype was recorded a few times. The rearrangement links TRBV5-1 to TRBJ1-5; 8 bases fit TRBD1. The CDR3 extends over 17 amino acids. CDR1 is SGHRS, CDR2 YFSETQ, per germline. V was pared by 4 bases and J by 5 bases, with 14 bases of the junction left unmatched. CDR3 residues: CASSVDRGERQDQPQHF. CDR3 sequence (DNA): TGCGCCAGCAGCGTTGACAGGGGAGAAAGGCAGGATCAGCCCCAGCATTTT. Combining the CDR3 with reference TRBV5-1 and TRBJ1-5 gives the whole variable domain KAGVTQTPRYLIKTRGQQVTLSCSPISGHRSVSWYQQTPGQGLQFLFEYFSETQRNKGNFPGRFSGRQFSNSRSEMNVSTLELGDSALYLCASSVDRGERQDQPQHFGDGTRLSIL.

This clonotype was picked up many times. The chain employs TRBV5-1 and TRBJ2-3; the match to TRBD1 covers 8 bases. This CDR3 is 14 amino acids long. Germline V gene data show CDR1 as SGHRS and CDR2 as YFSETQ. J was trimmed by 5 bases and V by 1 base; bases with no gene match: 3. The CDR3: CASSLWTGLDTQYF. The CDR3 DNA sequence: TGCGCCAGCAGCTTGTGGACAGGGCTAGATACGCAGTATTTT.

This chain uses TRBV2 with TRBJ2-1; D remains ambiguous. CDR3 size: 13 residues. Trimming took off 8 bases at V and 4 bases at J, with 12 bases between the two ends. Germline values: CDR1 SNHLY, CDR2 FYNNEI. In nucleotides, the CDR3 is TGTGCCAGCCAATTTTTGGTATACAATGAGCAGTTCTTC. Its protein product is CASQFLVYNEQFF.

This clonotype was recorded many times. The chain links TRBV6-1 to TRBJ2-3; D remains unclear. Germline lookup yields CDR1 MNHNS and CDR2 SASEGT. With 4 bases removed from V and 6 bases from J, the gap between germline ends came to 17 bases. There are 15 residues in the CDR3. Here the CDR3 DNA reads TGTGCCAGCAGTGGCGTGTTAGGGCCGAGGGATACGCAGTATTTT. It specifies CASSGVLGPRDTQYF.

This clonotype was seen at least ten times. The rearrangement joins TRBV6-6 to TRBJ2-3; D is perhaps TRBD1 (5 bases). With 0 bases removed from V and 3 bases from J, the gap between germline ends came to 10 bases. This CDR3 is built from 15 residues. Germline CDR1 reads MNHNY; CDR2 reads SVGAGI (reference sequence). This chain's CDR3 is CASSYSRGGTDTQYF. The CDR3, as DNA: TGTGCCAGCAGTTACTCAAGGGGCGGTACAGATACGCAGTATTTT.

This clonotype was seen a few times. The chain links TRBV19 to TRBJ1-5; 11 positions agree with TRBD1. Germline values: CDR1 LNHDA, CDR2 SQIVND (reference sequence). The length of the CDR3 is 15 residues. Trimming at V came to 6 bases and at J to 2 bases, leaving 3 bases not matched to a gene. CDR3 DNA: TGTGCCAGTAGCGGGACAGGGGGTGGCAATCAGCCCCAGCATTTT. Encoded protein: CASSGTGGGNQPQHF.

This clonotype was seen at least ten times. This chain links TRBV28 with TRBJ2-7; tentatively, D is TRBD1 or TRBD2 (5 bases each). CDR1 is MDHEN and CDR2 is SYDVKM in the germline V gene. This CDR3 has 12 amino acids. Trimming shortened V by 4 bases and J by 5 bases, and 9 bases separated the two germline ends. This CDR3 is CASSWGSHEQYF. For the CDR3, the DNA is TGTGCCAGCAGTTGGGGGTCCCACGAGCAGTACTTC.

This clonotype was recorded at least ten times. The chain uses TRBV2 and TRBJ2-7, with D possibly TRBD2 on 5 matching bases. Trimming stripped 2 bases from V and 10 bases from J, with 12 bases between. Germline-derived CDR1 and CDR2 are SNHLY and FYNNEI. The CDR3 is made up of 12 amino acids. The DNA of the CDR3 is TGTGCCAGCAGTGAAACTAGGGATAATCAGTACGTC. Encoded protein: CASSETRDNQYV.

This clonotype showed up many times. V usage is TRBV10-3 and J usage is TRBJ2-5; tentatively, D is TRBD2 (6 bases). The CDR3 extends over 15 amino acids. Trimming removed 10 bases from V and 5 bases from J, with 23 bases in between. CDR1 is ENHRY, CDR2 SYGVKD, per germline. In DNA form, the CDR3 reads TGTGCCAGCGCTCGGAGTGGCGGGGAGAGGGAGACCCAGTACTTC. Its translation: CASARSGGERETQYF.

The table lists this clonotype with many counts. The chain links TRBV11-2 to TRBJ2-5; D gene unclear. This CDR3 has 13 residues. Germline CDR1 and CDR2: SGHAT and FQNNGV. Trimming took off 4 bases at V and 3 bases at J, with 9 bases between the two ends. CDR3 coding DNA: TGTGCCAGCAGCTCCGGGTGGGAAGAGACCCAGTACTTC. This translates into CASSSGWEETQYF.

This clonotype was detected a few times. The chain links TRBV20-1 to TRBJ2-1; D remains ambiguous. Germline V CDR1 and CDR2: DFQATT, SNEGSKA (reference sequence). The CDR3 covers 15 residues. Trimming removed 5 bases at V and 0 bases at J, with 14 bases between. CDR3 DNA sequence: TGCAGTGCTCCGGGCCGGGCCAGCTCCTACAATGAGCAGTTCTTC. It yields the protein CSAPGRASSYNEQFF.

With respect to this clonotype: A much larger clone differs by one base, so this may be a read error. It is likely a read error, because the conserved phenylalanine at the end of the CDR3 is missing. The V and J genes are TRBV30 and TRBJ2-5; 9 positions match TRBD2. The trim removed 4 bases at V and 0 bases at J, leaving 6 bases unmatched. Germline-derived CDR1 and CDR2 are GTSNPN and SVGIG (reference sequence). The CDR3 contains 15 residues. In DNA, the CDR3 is TGTGCCTGGACCCCAACTAGCGGGTACCAAGAGACCCAGTACTAC. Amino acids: CAWTPTSGYQETQYY.

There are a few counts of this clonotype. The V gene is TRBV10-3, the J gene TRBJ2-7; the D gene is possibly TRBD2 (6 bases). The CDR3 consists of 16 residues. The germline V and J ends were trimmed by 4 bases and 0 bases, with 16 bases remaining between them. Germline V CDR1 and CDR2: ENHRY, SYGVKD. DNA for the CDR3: TGTGCCATCAGTGGGAGCGCTAGCGACCTCTCCTACGAGCAGTACTTC. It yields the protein CAISGSASDLSYEQYF.

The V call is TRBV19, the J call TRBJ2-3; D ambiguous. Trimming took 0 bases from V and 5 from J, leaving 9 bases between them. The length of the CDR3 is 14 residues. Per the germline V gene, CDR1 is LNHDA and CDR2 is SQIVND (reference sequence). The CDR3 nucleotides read TGTGCCAGTAGTATAGATCCGAGCGAAGATACGCAGTATTTT. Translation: CASSIDPSEDTQYF.

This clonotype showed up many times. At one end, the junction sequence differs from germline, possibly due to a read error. The CDR3 region is CASSLAGPNNEQFF. Here the CDR3 DNA reads TGTGCCAGCAGTCTAGCGGGGCCTAACAATGAGCAGTTCTTC. The chain has TRBV12-3 or TRBV12-4 and TRBJ2-1; 9 positions agree with TRBD2. The CDR3 sequence is 14 residues long.

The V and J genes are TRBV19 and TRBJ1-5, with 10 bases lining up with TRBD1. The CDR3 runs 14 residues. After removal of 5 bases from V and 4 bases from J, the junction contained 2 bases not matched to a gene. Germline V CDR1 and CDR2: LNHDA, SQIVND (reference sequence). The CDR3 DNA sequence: TGTGCCAGTAGTTGGACAGGGGGTAATCAGCCCCAGCATTTT. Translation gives CASSWTGGNQPQHF.

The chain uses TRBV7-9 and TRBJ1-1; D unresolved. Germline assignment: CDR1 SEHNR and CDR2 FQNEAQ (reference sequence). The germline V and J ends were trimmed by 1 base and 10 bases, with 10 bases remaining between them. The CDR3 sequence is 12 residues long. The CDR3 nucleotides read TGTGCCAGCAGCTTAGACGAGGACCCAGCTTTCTTT. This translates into CASSLDEDPAFF. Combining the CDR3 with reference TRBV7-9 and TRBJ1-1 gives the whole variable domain DTGVSQNPRHKITKRGQNVTFRCDPISEHNRLYWYRQTLGQGPEFLTYFQNEAQLEKSRLLSDRFSAERPKGSFSTLEIQRTEQGDSAMYLCASSLDEDPAFFGQGTRLTVV.

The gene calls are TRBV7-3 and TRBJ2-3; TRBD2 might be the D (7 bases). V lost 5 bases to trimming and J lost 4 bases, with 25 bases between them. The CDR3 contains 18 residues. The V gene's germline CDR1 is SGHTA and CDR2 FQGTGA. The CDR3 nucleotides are TGTGCCAGCAGCCCCCACCCTCCTGCGGGGGCGATATCAGATACGCAGTATTTT. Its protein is CASSPHPPAGAISDTQYF.